Reported below is one TCR beta chain. The data derive from a study of blood T cell repertoires in COVID-19. About the study: The samples span acute and convalescent COVID-19 from the United States, Italy and Spain. T cells, B-cell-depleted T cells, or PBMCs supplied cDNA or gDNA.

Authors' analysis steps: From reference gene primer amplification, estimates of nucleated cell counts were derived. Sequencing was performed with immunoSEQ multiplex PCR; in TCRdb, only in-frame clones are kept and a portion is missing. V, J and clone size were drawn from that table, and D and trimming were deduced from the DNA. The sample shows some 150,000 clones, around 86% of them seen only once. This CDR3 is built from 18 residues. V was clipped by 2 bases and J by 5 bases; unmatched bases: 14. From germline, CDR1 is SGHTA and CDR2 FQGNSA. The chain carries TRBV7-2 and TRBJ1-5; 8 bases align to TRBD1. This sequence was found in a woman aged 60-75 years with active or convalescent COVID-19. Input material: peripheral blood. The CDR3 region has the DNA TGTGCCAGCAGCTTACAAGTGACAGGGGACGGGATTCATCAGCCCCAGCATTTT. It is translated as CASSLQVTGDGIHQPQHF. The complete variable domain, with remaining parts taken from reference TRBV7-2 and TRBJ1-5, reads GAGVSQSPSNKVTEKGKDVELRCDPISGHTALYWYRQSLGQGLEFLIYFQGNSAPDKSGLPSDRFSAERTGGSVSTLTIQRTQQEDSAVYLCASSLQVTGDGIHQPQHFGDGTRLSIL.